Below are 13 T cell receptor beta chains sequenced from a single sample in a study of blood T cell repertoires in COVID-19. This table comes from immunoSEQ multiplex PCR, and its TCRdb copy is limited to in-frame clones, with some not included. The repertoire has 50,000 to 75,000 clones, approximately 80% of them found once; the top ten carry roughly a fifth. Sequencing input: peripheral blood. These receptors all stem from a man older than 75 with active or convalescent COVID-19.

This clone was seen only a few times. This chain connects TRBV2 to TRBJ1-5; possible D gene TRBD1, 6 bases. The V and J ends lost 5 bases and 3 bases respectively, with 14 bases between them. There are 15 residues in the CDR3. Germline V gene lookup returns CDR1 SNHLY and CDR2 FYNNEI. The CDR3 sequence: CASSPEGGDNQPQHF. The DNA of the CDR3 is TGTGCCAGCAGTCCCGAAGGGGGTGACAATCAGCCCCAGCATTTT.

V is TRBV3-1 (or the pseudogene TRBV3-2) and J is TRBJ1-2; D is ambiguous. The CDR3 has 11 residues. Germline CDR1 reads LGHDT; CDR2 reads YNNKEL (reference sequence). The V and J ends lost 5 bases and 4 bases respectively, with 5 bases between them. CDR3 sequence (DNA): TGTGCCAGCAGCTACAGCTATGGCTACACCTTC. Its translation: CASSYSYGYTF.

This chain uses TRBV7-3 with TRBJ2-2, with 11 positions matching TRBD1. The CDR3 spans 15 residues. Germline CDR1 SGHTA, CDR2 FQGTGA. Germline trimming cut 3 bases from V and 6 bases from J; bases unmatched to any gene: 3. Written as DNA, the CDR3 is TGTGCCAGCAGCTTTGTGGGACAGGGGGCCGGGGAGCTGTTTTTT. Translating it yields CASSFVGQGAGELFF.

This clone has just a few counts. The chain couples TRBV9 to TRBJ2-1, with 8 nucleotides matching TRBD2. This CDR3 contains 15 residues. Germline CDR1 reads SGDLS; CDR2 reads YYNGEE. J gave up 6 bases and V 4 bases, and 9 bases lay outside the gene matches. The CDR3 coding sequence is TGTGCCAGCAGCCCCTTAGCGGGAATGGGCAATGAGCAGTTCTTC. This gives the protein CASSPLAGMGNEQFF.

This clone has only a few counts. The chain employs TRBV5-6 and TRBJ2-5; possible D gene TRBD1, 6 bases. The germline V gene has CDR1 SGHDT and CDR2 YYEEEE. This CDR3 region has 14 residues. Trimming shortened V by 0 bases and J by 5 bases, and 11 bases separated the two germline ends. The CDR3 is CASSLDRVDETQYF. The DNA of the CDR3 is TGTGCCAGCAGCTTGGACAGGGTAGACGAGACCCAGTACTTC.

This chain links TRBV18 with TRBJ1-1; D not resolved. V lost 3 bases and J lost 4, with 15 bases in between. CDR3 length: 15 amino acids. Looked up from germline, CDR1 is KGHSH and CDR2 is LQKENI. The CDR3 protein is CASSPGEGGSTEAFF. The CDR3, as DNA: TGTGCCAGCTCACCGGGAGAGGGAGGTAGCACTGAAGCTTTCTTT.

This clone was recorded only once. This CDR3 is CASSPSRNTQYF. CDR3 bases: TGTGCCAGCAGTCCGTCTAGGAATACGCAGTATTTT. The chain has TRBV6-6 and TRBJ2-3; no clear D gene. The V gene lost 5 bases and the J gene lost 7 bases, with 10 bases spanning the gap. The CDR3 runs 12 residues. Germline lookup yields CDR1 MNHNY and CDR2 SVGAGI (reference sequence).

The chain recombines TRBV3-1 (or the pseudogene TRBV3-2) with TRBJ1-5; D call uncertain. CDR3 length: 14 residues. The V and J ends lost 4 bases and 3 bases respectively, with 10 bases between them. Germline lookup yields CDR1 LGHDT and CDR2 YNNKEL (reference sequence). This CDR3 is CASSPQFVNQPQHF. As DNA, the CDR3 is TGTGCCAGCAGCCCGCAGTTCGTCAATCAGCCCCAGCATTTT.

The genes are TRBV13 and TRBJ2-7; TRBD2 agrees at 10 bases. With 5 bases clipped from V and 2 bases from J, the junction kept 6 bases outside the gene matches. The length of the CDR3 is 15 residues. Germline V gene sequence: CDR1 PRHDT, CDR2 FYEKMQ (reference sequence). The CDR3: CASSLSGRVPYEQYF. The CDR3 DNA is TGTGCCAGCAGCCTGAGCGGGAGGGTCCCCTACGAGCAGTACTTC.

The chain combines TRBV11-2 with TRBJ2-7, with 8 bases aligning to TRBD2. V lost 0 bases to trimming and J lost 6 bases; unmatched junction nucleotides: 10. This CDR3 comprises 16 residues. CDR1 and CDR2 (germline): SGHAT, FQNNGV. CDR3: CASSLEGSGVLSEQYF. CDR3 bases: TGTGCCAGCAGCTTAGAGGGTAGCGGGGTCCTTTCCGAGCAGTACTTC.

In this sample, this clone turned up a few times. The chain has TRBV18 and TRBJ1-6; TRBD1 agrees at 8 bases. The trim removed 3 bases at V and 10 bases at J, leaving 8 bases unmatched. This CDR3 spans 15 amino acids. Germline CDR1 is KGHSH and CDR2 is LQKENI. CDR3 sequence (DNA): TGTGCCAGCTCACCGACCAGGGGGCAGGGGTCACCCCTCCACTTT. Its protein is CASSPTRGQGSPLHF.

The J gene is TRBJ2-2, the V gene TRBV19; the match to TRBD2 covers 8 bases. This CDR3 contains 15 residues. Trimming cost V 7 bases and J 2 bases; bases outside gene matches: 6. CDR1 LNHDA and CDR2 SQIVND come from the germline V gene (reference sequence). DNA for the CDR3: TGTGCCAGTACCTTAGCGGGAATAAACACCGGGGAGCTGTTTTTT. Residues: CASTLAGINTGELFF.

The chain has TRBV6-5 and TRBJ1-3, with TRBD1 matching over 8 bases. Germline CDR1 is MNHEY and CDR2 is SVGAGI. The CDR3 extends over 15 amino acids. V lost 4 bases, J lost 4 bases, and 6 bases stayed unmatched. As DNA, the CDR3 is TGTGCCAGCAGTTCGCAGGGGGCGCAGGGAAACACCATATATTTT. Encoded protein: CASSSQGAQGNTIYF.